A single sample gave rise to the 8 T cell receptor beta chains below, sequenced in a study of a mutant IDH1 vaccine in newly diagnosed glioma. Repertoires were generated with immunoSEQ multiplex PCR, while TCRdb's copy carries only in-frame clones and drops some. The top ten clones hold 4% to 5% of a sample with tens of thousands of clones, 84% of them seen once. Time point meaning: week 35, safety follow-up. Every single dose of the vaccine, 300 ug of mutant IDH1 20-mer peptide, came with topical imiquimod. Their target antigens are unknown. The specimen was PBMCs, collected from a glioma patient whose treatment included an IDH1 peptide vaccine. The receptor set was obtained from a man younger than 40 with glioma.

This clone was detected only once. The CDR3 region is CASSPGQGQRTYEQYF. CDR3 sequence (DNA): TGTGCCAGCAGCCCAGGTCAGGGACAGCGAACCTACGAGCAGTACTTC. V usage is TRBV27 and J usage is TRBJ2-7; 7 nucleotides line up with TRBD1. The CDR3 runs to 16 residues. V dropped 6 bases and J dropped 2; count of bases not matched to a gene: 13. From germline, CDR1 is MNHEY and CDR2 SMNVEV (reference sequence).

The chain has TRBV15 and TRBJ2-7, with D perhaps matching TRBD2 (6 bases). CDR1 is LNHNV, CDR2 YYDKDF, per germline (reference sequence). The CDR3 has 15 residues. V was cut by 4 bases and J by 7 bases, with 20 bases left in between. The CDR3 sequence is CATSNPRGRAGEQYF. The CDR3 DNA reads TGTGCCACCAGCAACCCCCGGGGAAGGGCGGGGGAGCAGTACTTC. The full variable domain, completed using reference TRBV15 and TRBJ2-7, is DAMVIQNPRYQVTQFGKPVTLSCSQTLNHNVMYWYQQKSSQAPKLLFHYYDKDFNNEADTPDNFQSRRPNTSFCFLDIRSPGLGDTAMYLCATSNPRGRAGEQYFGPGTRLTVT.

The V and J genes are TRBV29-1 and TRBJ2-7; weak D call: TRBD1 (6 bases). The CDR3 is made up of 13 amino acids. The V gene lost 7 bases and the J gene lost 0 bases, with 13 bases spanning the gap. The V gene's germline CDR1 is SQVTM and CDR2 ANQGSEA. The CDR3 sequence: CSGGHGSSYEQYF. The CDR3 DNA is TGCAGCGGGGGACACGGAAGCTCCTACGAGCAGTACTTC.

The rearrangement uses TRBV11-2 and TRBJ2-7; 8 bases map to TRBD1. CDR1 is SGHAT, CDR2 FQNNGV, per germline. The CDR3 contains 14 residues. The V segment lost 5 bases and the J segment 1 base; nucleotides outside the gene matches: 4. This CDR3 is CASSRGQGSYEQYF. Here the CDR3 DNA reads TGTGCCAGCAGCAGAGGACAGGGATCCTACGAGCAGTACTTC.

In DNA form, the CDR3 reads TGTGCCAGCAGGACCCATTTGCTCATGAACACTGAAGCTTTCTTT. Amino acid sequence: CASRTHLLMNTEAFF. This chain uses TRBV6-5 with TRBJ1-1, with D unresolved. Trimming removed 6 bases at V and 0 bases at J, with 14 bases between. The CDR3 is made up of 15 amino acids. From germline, CDR1 is MNHEY and CDR2 SVGAGI.

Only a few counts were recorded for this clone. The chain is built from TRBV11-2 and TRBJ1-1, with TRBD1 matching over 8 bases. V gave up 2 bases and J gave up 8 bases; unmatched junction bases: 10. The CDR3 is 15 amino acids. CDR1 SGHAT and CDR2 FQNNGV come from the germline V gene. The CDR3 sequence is CASSLISGRTGEAFF. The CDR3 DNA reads TGTGCCAGCAGCTTAATATCGGGCCGGACAGGGGAAGCTTTCTTT.

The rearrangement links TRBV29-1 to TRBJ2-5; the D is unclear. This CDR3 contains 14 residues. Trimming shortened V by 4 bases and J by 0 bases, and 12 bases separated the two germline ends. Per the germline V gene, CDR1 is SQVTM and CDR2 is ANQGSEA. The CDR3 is CSVAGGDNQETQYF. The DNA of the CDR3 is TGCAGCGTTGCGGGTGGAGACAACCAAGAGACCCAGTACTTC.

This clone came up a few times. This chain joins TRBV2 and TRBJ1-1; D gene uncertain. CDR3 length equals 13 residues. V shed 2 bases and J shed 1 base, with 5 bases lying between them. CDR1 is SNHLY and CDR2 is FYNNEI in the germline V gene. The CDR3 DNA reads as TGTGCCAGCAGTGAAAGGCGGAACACTGAAGCTTTCTTT. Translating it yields CASSERRNTEAFF.